This TCR beta chain was recovered during a study of blood T cell repertoires in COVID-19. Study-level background: Nucleic acid was either cDNA or gDNA, and it came from T cells, B-cell-depleted T cells, or PBMCs.

A single count supports this clone. Germline lookup yields CDR1 SNHLY and CDR2 FYNNEI. Unmatched junction bases numbered 18, after V lost 7 bases and J lost 4 bases. The CDR3 consists of 18 residues. Repertoires were generated with immunoSEQ multiplex PCR, while TCRdb's copy carries only in-frame clones and drops some. The sample yields about 170,000 clones, about 85% seen once. This sequence joins TRBV2 and TRBJ2-1; 8 bases align to TRBD2. The clonotype was recovered from a woman older than 75 in a cohort sampled during active or convalescent COVID-19. The sample taken for sequencing was peripheral blood. CDR3 sequence reads: CASNPTPPLAGRYNEQFF. The DNA of the CDR3 is TGTGCCAGCAACCCAACTCCCCCCCTAGCGGGCCGTTACAATGAGCAGTTCTTC.